This T cell receptor (beta chain) was documented in a study of cytomegalovirus exposure and HLA in healthy donors. Points from the study as a whole: Most observed TCR sequences were rare, whereas some public TCRs were detected in many donors.

Regarding this clone: What it binds is not known.

Repertoires were generated with immunoSEQ multiplex PCR, while TCRdb's copy carries only in-frame clones and drops some. The table records some 150,000 clones, roughly nine tenths of them present only once. The CDR3 is 13 residues long. V was trimmed by 9 bases and J by 8 bases, leaving 16 bases between them. Germline CDR1 reads SNHLY; CDR2 reads FYNNEI. Sequenced material: PBMCs. The sequence came from a woman aged 18-30 years in good health and CMV-seropositive. The rearrangement uses TRBV2 and TRBJ1-4; TRBD1 is a possible D gene (5 bases). The DNA of the CDR3 is TGTGCCAGTCAGGGCTCGCGACGCGAAAAACTGTTTTTT. Its translation: CASQGSRREKLFF. Complete variable domain (other parts from reference TRBV2 and TRBJ1-4): EPEVTQTPSHQVTQMGQEVILRCVPISNHLYFYWYRQILGQKVEFLVSFYNNEISEKSEIFDDQFSVERPDGSNFTLKIRSTKLEDSAMYFCASQGSRREKLFFGSGTQLSVL.